This is a list of T cell receptor beta chains from one sample in a study of cytomegalovirus exposure and HLA in healthy donors. Sequencing used immunoSEQ multiplex PCR; TCRdb keeps in-frame clones, though not all of them. The table lists 150,000 to 200,000 clones, 75% to 85% of them singletons. Sequencing was performed on PBMCs. The origin of the receptors is a young woman in good health and CMV-seropositive. Both conserved end residues are part of each CDR3. Fields, in order: V gene, clone size, D gene, J gene, CDR3 DNA, CDR3 protein. A D gene is named only where the DNA matches it firmly. A row's size may be missing; if present it is once, few, many or a size class.

>TRBV10-1|.|TRBD2|TRBJ2-3
TGCGCCAGCAGTGAGTTGAGCGGGGGAAGCACAGATACGCAGTATTTT
CASSELSGGSTDTQYF
>TRBV4-3|few|TRBD2|TRBJ2-7
TGCGCCAGCAGCCAAGGGACTAGCGGGGGCTACGAGCAGTACTTC
CASSQGTSGGYEQYF
>TRBV9|.|TRBD2|TRBJ2-1
TGTGCCAGCAGCGACCCGGCTAGCGGGGGGCCCCACAATGAGCAGTTCTTC
CASSDPASGGPHNEQFF
>TRBV5-5|.|.|TRBJ2-7
TGTGCCAGCAGCGCGAGGTCCTACGAGCAGTACTTC
CASSARSYEQYF
>TRBV6-5|.|TRBD1|TRBJ2-3
TGTGCCAGCAGTTACTCGACAGGGGCGTCAGATACGCAGTATTTT
CASSYSTGASDTQYF
>TRBV27|.|.|TRBJ1-2
TGTGCCAGCAGTTTTCATCCGGTAAAGTACGGCTACACCTTC
CASSFHPVKYGYTF
>TRBV2|.|.|TRBJ2-3
TGTGCCAGCAGTGAAACGGAGACCCCGGCTATCGATACGCAGTATTTT
CASSETETPAIDTQYF
>TRBV15|.|TRBD1|TRBJ2-7
TGTGCCACCAGCGGAGGACAGGGCGGCTACGAGCAGTACTTC
CATSGGQGGYEQYF
>TRBV11-3|few|.|TRBJ1-1
TGTGCCAGCAGCATCACAGTGAACACTGAAGCTTTCTTT
CASSITVNTEAFF
>TRBV4-2|.|.|TRBJ2-7
TGTGCCAGCAGCCACTTGACAGCCTACGAGCAGTACTTC
CASSHLTAYEQYF
>TRBV5-8|few|.|TRBJ1-2
TGTGCCAGCAGCTTGACAGGGTCCTATGGCTACACCTTC
CASSLTGSYGYTF
>TRBV19|.|TRBD2|TRBJ2-3
TGTGCCAGTAGTAGGATTAGCGGGGTCGGAGATACGCAGTATTTT
CASSRISGVGDTQYF
>TRBV5-6|once|.|TRBJ2-7
TGTGCCAGCAGCCTCAGACAAGAACCTTACGAGCAGTACTTC
CASSLRQEPYEQYF
>TRBV18|.|.|TRBJ2-7
TGTGCCAGCTCACCGGACCCGGGAAACGAGCAGTACTTC
CASSPDPGNEQYF
>TRBV15|.|.|TRBJ2-1
TGTGCCACCAGCAGAGATGGGGGGACTGAGCAGTTCTTC
CATSRDGGTEQFF
>TRBV29-1|.|.|TRBJ2-7
TGCAGCGCCCGCTGGCGGGGCAGGGAATCCTACGAGCAGTACTTC
CSARWRGRESYEQYF
>TRBV6-5|.|.|TRBJ2-1
TGTGCCAGCAGTAGGGGTGAGGAGCAGTTCTTC
CASSRGEEQFF
>TRBV9|.|TRBD1|TRBJ1-2
TGTGCCAGCAGGCCTGGGACAGGGGACGGCTACACCTTC
CASRPGTGDGYTF
>TRBV5-6|.|TRBD1|TRBJ2-6
TGTGCCAGCAGCGGATTGGACAGGCGGACCCACTCTGGGGCCAACGTCCTGACTTTC
CASSGLDRRTHSGANVLTF
>TRBV5-1|.|TRBD1|TRBJ1-1
TGCGCCAGCAGCTTGGGGGGACAGGGTAGGAGCACTGAAGCTTTCTTT
CASSLGGQGRSTEAFF
>TRBV7-2|.|TRBD1|TRBJ1-2
TGTGCCAGCAGCTTATATGGCAGGGGGCCTGGCTACACCTTC
CASSLYGRGPGYTF
>TRBV2|few|TRBD1|TRBJ1-5
TGTGCCAGCAGTGATTCGGGGACAGAGAATCAGCCCCAGCATTTT
CASSDSGTENQPQHF
>TRBV29-1|.|TRBD1|TRBJ1-2
TGCAGCGCCGTCGAGACAGGGGGCGCTGGGGGCTACACCTTC
CSAVETGGAGGYTF
>TRBV4-2|.|.|TRBJ2-7
TGTGCCAGCAGCCCGACCGAAGGGGCAGGGGACGAGCAGTACTTC
CASSPTEGAGDEQYF
>TRBV21-1|.|.|TRBJ2-5
TGTGCCAGCAGCTACCGGGATCCATCTGGCGGGGGGACCCAGTACTTC
CASSYRDPSGGGTQYF
>TRBV28|.|.|TRBJ2-7
TGTGCCAGTCAAGGACAGTTCTACGAGCAGTACTTC
CASQGQFYEQYF
>TRBV6-6|.|TRBD1|TRBJ2-7
TGTGCCAGCAGTCGACAGGGGGCGACCTACGAGCAGTACTTC
CASSRQGATYEQYF
>TRBV4-1|few|.|TRBJ1-1
TGCGCCAGCAGCCCGACCAGGGCTGAATTGAACACTGAAGCTTTCTTT
CASSPTRAELNTEAFF
>TRBV10-3|.|.|TRBJ2-7
TGTGCCATCAGTGAAGGTTCGAGCGCGTACGAGCAGTACTTC
CAISEGSSAYEQYF
>TRBV20-1|.|.|TRBJ2-1
TGCAGTGTGAGACTAGTCAATGAGCAGTTCTTC
CSVRLVNEQFF
>TRBV7-8|.|TRBD1|TRBJ2-7
TGTGCCAGCACTATGGGACAGGGGAGGGGGGAGCAGTACTTC
CASTMGQGRGEQYF
>TRBV5-6|.|.|TRBJ2-7
TGTGCCAGCAGCTTTCTCAGCGGCTACGAGCAGTACTTC
CASSFLSGYEQYF
>TRBV5-4|.|.|TRBJ1-2
TGTGCCAGCAGCTCCCGCCGAGCTGAGTATGGCTACACCTTC
CASSSRRAEYGYTF
>TRBV28|.|.|TRBJ2-7
TGTGCCAGCAGTACAGGGCCATCCTACGAGCAGTACTTC
CASSTGPSYEQYF
>TRBV14|.|TRBD1|TRBJ1-4
TGTGCCAGCAGCTACCGGGACAGGGCTAATGAAAAACTGTTTTTT
CASSYRDRANEKLFF
>TRBV27|.|TRBD2|TRBJ2-1
TGTGCCAGCAGTTTTTGGCTCCCCCCGGGGGGGCAGAGGGTAGCTCCTAACTACAATGAGCAGTTCTTC
CASSFWLPPGGQRVAPNYNEQFF
>TRBV6-5|.|.|TRBJ2-7
TGTGCCAGCAGTTACAAGGCGGGACACGAGCAGTACTTC
CASSYKAGHEQYF
>TRBV30|.|.|TRBJ1-1
TGTGCCTGGTCAGGGGTAAACACTGAAGCTTTCTTT
CAWSGVNTEAFF
>TRBV6-1|few|.|TRBJ1-5
TGTGCCAGCAGTGAAGGAGTAATTAGCAATCAGCCCCAGCATTTT
CASSEGVISNQPQHF
>TRBV5-1|.|TRBD2|TRBJ2-3
TGCGCCAGCAGCTTGGCCGCGGGGGACACAGATACGCAGTATTTT
CASSLAAGDTDTQYF
>TRBV19|.|TRBD2|TRBJ2-5
TGTGCCAGTAGTATCGGGCTAGCGGGGGGGGAAGAGACCCAGTACTTC
CASSIGLAGGEETQYF
>TRBV7-3|.|TRBD1|TRBJ2-7
TGTGCCAGCAGCCTGACAGGGGGCTCCTACGAGCAGTACTTC
CASSLTGGSYEQYF
>TRBV11-2|.|TRBD1|TRBJ1-5
TGTGCCAGCAGCATACAGGGGGCCCTCAATCAGCCCCAGCATTTT
CASSIQGALNQPQHF
>TRBV7-2|.|.|TRBJ1-1
TGTGCCAGCAGTCTCTTGGGCCCTGAAGCTTTCTTT
CASSLLGPEAFF
>TRBV7-9|.|.|TRBJ2-7
TGTGCCAGCAGCTTCGCAGGTTCCTACGAGCAGTACTTC
CASSFAGSYEQYF
>TRBV19|.|.|TRBJ1-5
TGTGCCAGTGGGGGATGGGGGGAGCCCCAGCATTTT
CASGGWGEPQHF
>TRBV4-2|.|TRBD1|TRBJ2-3
TGTGCCAGCAGCCAAGATGGGCACAGGGGTATTACAGATACGCAGTATTTT
CASSQDGHRGITDTQYF
>TRBV7-2|.|TRBD2|TRBJ2-5
TGTGCCAGCAGCCCTCTAGCGGTAGAGGCCCAGTACTTC
CASSPLAVEAQYF
>TRBV28|.|.|TRBJ2-3
TGTGCCAGCAGTGTCCGGGAGAGCACAGATACGCAGTATTTT
CASSVRESTDTQYF
>TRBV11-2|.|.|TRBJ1-2
TGTGCCAGCAGCTTAGGGGTTGGAGCTGGCGGCTACACCTTC
CASSLGVGAGGYTF
>TRBV7-8|once|TRBD1|TRBJ2-2
TGTGCCAGCAGCTTAAGGGACAGCCCCTTCACCGGGGAGCTGTTTTTT
CASSLRDSPFTGELFF
>TRBV7-9|.|.|TRBJ1-6
TGTGCCAGCAGCCCCGGACAGCTGAATTCACCCCTCCACTTT
CASSPGQLNSPLHF
>TRBV12-5|.|TRBD1|TRBJ2-7
TGTGCTAGTGCCACCGGGGACAGGGTTCTGTCCGAGCAGTACTTC
CASATGDRVLSEQYF
>TRBV7-6|.|TRBD1|TRBJ1-1
TGTGCCAGCAGCCCAACAGGGGCCAACACTGAAGCTTTCTTT
CASSPTGANTEAFF
>TRBV5-1|.|TRBD1|TRBJ1-2
TGCGCCAGCACCTTCGGACAGGGCCCTTTCTATGGCTACACCTTC
CASTFGQGPFYGYTF
>TRBV4-1|once|.|TRBJ1-2
TGCGCCAGCAGCGGCAGGGAAAACTATGGCTACACCTTC
CASSGRENYGYTF
>TRBV2|few|TRBD2|TRBJ2-3
TGTGCCAGCAGTTTCATAGGACTAGCGGTCACGGAGGATACGCAGTATTTT
CASSFIGLAVTEDTQYF
>TRBV4-2|few|.|TRBJ2-1
TGTGCCAGCAGCCAAGATCTATCCGATAGCTCCTACAATGAGCAGTTCTTC
CASSQDLSDSSYNEQFF
>TRBV28|.|TRBD2|TRBJ2-1
TGTGCCAGCAGGGAAAGTGGGACTAGCGGGGAGCTGCAGTTCTTC
CASRESGTSGELQFF